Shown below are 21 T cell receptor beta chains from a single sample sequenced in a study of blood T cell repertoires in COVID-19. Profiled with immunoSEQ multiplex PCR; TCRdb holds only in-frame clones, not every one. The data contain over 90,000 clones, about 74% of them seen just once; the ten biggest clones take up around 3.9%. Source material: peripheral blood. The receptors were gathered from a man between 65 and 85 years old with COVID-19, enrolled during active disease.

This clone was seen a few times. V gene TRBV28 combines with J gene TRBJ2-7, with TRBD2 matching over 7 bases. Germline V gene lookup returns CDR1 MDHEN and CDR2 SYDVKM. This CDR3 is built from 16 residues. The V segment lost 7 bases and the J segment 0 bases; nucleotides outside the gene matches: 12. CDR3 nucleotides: TGTGCCAGCAACCTTGATCGAAGCGGGAACTCCTACGAGCAGTACTTC. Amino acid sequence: CASNLDRSGNSYEQYF.

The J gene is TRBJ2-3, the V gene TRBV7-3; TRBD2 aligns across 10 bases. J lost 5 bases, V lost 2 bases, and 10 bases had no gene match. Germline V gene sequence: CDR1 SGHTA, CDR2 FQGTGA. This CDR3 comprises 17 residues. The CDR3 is CASSLGLAGVEGDTQYF. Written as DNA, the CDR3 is TGTGCCAGCAGCTTAGGTCTAGCGGGGGTCGAGGGAGATACGCAGTATTTT.

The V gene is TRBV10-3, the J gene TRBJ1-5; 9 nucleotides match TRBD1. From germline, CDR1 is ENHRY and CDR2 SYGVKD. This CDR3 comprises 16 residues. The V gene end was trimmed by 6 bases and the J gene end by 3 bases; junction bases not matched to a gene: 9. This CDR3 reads CAISQPGQGLNQPQHF. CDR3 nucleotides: TGTGCCATCAGCCAGCCGGGACAGGGTCTCAATCAGCCCCAGCATTTT.

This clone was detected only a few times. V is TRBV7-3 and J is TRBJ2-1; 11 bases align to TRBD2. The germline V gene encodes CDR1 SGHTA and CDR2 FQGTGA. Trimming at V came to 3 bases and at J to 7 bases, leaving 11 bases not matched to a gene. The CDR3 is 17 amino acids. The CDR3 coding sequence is TGTGCCAGCAGCTTTGGCTCTCGCCTAGCGGGAGGTAATGAGCAGTTCTTC. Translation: CASSFGSRLAGGNEQFF.

The CDR3 DNA sequence: TGTGCCAGCAGCTGGGACAGGGGGCGAAGCGCAGGGTACCAAGAGACCCAGTACTTC. This codes for CASSWDRGRSAGYQETQYF. This chain connects TRBV6-6 to TRBJ2-5, with 12 bases that match TRBD1. In germline, CDR1 is MNHNY, CDR2 SVGAGI (reference sequence). Trimming cost V 6 bases and J 0 bases; bases outside gene matches: 14. The CDR3 runs 19 residues.

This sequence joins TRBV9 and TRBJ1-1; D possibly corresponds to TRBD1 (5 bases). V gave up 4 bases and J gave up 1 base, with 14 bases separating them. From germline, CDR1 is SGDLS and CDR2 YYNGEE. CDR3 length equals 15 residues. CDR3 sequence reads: CASSLQGGSNTEAFF. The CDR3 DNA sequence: TGTGCCAGCAGCTTGCAGGGAGGTTCGAACACTGAAGCTTTCTTT.

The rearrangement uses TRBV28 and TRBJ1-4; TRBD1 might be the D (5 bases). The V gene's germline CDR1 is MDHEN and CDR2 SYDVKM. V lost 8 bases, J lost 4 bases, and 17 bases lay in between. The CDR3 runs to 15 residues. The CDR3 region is CASLAPGGFNEKLFF. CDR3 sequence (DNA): TGTGCCAGCTTGGCGCCCGGGGGGTTTAATGAAAAACTGTTTTTT.

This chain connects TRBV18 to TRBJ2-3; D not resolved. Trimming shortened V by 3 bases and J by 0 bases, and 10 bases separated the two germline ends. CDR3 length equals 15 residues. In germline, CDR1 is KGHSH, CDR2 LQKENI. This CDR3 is CASSPITSSTDTQYF. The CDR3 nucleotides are TGTGCCAGCTCACCCATTACATCCAGCACAGATACGCAGTATTTT.

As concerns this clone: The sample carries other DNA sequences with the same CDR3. The CDR3 DNA reads TGTGCCAGCAGCCTCACCGGGACTAGCGGATACAATGAGCAGTTCTTC. Its protein product is CASSLTGTSGYNEQFF. The V call is TRBV7-2, the J call TRBJ2-1; 11 bases are a match to TRBD2. Losses at the gene ends were 5 bases for V and 4 bases for J; bases not matched to a gene: 7. The CDR3 extends over 16 amino acids. Germline V gene data show CDR1 as SGHTA and CDR2 as FQGNSA.

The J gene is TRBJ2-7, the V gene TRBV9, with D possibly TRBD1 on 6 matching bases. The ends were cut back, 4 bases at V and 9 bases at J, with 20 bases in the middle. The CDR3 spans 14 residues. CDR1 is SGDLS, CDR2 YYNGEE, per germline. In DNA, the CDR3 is TGTGCCAGCAGCCAATACGGACAGTCACTGGGGCAGTACTTC. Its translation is CASSQYGQSLGQYF.

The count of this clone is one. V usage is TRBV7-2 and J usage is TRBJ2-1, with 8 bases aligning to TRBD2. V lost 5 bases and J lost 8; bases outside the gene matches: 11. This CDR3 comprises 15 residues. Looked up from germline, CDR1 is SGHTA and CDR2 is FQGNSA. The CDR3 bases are TGTGCCAGCAGCAGAACCGGGACTAGGAGGGATGAGCAGTTCTTC. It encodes CASSRTGTRRDEQFF.

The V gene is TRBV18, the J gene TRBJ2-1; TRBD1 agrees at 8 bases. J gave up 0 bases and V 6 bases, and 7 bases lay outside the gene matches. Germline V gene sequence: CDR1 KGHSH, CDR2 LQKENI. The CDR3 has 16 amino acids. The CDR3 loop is CASSPSQGASYNEQFF. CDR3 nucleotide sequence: TGTGCCAGCTCCCCCAGCCAGGGGGCCTCCTACAATGAGCAGTTCTTC. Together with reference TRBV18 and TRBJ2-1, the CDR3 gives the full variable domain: NAGVMQNPRHLVRRRGQEARLRCSPMKGHSHVYWYRQLPEEGLKFMVYLQKENIIDESGMPKERFSAEFPKEGPSILRIQQVVRGDSAAYFCASSPSQGASYNEQFFGPGTRLTVL.

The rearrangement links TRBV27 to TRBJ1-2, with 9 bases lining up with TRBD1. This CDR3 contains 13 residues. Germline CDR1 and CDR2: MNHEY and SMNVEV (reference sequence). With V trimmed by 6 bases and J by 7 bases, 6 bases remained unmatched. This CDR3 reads CASRTQGAGGYTF. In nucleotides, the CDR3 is TGTGCCAGCAGAACACAGGGGGCTGGTGGCTACACCTTC.

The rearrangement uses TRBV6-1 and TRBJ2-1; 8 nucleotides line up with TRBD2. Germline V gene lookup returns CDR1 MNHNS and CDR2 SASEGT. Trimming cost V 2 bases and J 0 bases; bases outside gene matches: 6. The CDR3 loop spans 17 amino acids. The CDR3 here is CASSEMPSGPSYNEQFF. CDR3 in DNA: TGTGCCAGCAGTGAAATGCCTAGCGGGCCCTCCTACAATGAGCAGTTCTTC.

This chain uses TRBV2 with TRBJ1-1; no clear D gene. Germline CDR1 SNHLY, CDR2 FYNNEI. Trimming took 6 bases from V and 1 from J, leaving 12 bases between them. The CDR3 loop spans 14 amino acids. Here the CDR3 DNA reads TGTGCCAGCAGGGACGCTCGGGGGAACACTGAAGCTTTCTTT. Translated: CASRDARGNTEAFF.

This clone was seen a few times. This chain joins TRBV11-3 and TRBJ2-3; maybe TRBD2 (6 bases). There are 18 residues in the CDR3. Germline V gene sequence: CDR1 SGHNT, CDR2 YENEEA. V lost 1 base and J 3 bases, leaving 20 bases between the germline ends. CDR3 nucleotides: TGTGCCAGCAGCTTAGGAGCCCCCTGGGCGGGAAAGACAGATACGCAGTATTTT. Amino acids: CASSLGAPWAGKTDTQYF.

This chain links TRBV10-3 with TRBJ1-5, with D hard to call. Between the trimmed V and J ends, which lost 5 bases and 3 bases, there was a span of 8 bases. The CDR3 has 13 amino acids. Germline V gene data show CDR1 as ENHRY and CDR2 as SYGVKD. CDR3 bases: TGTGCCATCAGTTCGGGGATCAATCAGCCCCAGCATTTT. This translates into CAISSGINQPQHF.

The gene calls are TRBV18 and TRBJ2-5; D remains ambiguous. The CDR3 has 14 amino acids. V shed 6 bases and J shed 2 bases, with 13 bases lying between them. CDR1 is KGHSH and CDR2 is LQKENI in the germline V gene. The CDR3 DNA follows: TGTGCCAGCTCCCAAACCGGTTTACAAGAGACCCAGTACTTC. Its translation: CASSQTGLQETQYF.

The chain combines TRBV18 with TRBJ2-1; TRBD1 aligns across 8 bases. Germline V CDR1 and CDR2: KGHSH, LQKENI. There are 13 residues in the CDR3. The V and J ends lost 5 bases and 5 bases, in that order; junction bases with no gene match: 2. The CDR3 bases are TGTGCCAGCTCATCGGACAGGGACAATGAGCAGTTCTTC. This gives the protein CASSSDRDNEQFF.

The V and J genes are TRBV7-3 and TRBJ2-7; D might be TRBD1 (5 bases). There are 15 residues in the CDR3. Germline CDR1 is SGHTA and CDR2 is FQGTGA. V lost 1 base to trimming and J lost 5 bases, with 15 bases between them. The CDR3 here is CASSLKGLQAHEQYF. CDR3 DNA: TGTGCCAGCAGCTTAAAGGGTCTACAGGCACACGAGCAGTACTTC.

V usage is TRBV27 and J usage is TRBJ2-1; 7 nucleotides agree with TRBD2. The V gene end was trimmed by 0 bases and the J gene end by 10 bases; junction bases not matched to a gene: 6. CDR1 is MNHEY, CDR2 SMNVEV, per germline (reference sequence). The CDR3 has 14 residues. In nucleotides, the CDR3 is TGTGCCAGCAGTTTATCCGGGGGGAGGAACGAGCAGTTCTTC. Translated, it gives CASSLSGGRNEQFF.